This T cell receptor (beta chain) is from a study of tumor-infiltrating lymphocytes in oesophageal squamous cell carcinoma. Concerning this clonotype: One junction end disagrees with the germline gene, perhaps due to a read error.

TCRdb recomputed calls from the PCR reads with MiXCR, one row per CDR3 protein. The sample shows about 14,000 distinct CDR3 sequences, more than 45% of them seen only once. Germline CDR1 reads MNHNY; CDR2 reads SVGAGI (reference sequence). This CDR3 is built from 16 residues. The TCR sequence derives from a female donor with esophageal squamous cell carcinoma. Sequencing was carried out using blood. The chain is built from TRBV6-6 and TRBJ1-6, with D possibly TRBD1 on 6 matching bases. The CDR3 DNA follows: TGTGCCAGCAGTTACTCGACCAGGGGTCAGCCCTACGAGCAGTACTTT. It yields the protein CASSYSTRGQPYEQYF.